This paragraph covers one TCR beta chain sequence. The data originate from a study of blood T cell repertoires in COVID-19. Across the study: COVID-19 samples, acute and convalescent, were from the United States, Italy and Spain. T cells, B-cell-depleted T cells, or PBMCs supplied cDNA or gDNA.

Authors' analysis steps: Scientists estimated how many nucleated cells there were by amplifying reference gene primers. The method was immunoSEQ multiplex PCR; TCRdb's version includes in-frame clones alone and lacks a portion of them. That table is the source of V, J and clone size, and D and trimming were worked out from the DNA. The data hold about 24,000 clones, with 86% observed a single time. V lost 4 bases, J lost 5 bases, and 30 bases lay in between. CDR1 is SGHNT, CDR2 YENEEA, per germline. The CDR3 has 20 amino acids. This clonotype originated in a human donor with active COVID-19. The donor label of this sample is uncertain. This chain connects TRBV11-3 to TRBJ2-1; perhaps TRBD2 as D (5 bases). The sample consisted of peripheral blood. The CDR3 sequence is CASSWDGVTSRGLLNNEQFF. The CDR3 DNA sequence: TGTGCCAGCAGCTGGGATGGTGTCACTAGTCGCGGCCTCCTTAACAATGAGCAGTTCTTC. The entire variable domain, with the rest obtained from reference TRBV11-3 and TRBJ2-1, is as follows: EAGVVQSPRYKIIEKKQPVAFWCNPISGHNTLYWYLQNLGQGPELLIRYENEEAVDDSQLPKDRFSAERLKGVDSTLKIQPAELGDSAVYLCASSWDGVTSRGLLNNEQFFGPGTRLTVL.